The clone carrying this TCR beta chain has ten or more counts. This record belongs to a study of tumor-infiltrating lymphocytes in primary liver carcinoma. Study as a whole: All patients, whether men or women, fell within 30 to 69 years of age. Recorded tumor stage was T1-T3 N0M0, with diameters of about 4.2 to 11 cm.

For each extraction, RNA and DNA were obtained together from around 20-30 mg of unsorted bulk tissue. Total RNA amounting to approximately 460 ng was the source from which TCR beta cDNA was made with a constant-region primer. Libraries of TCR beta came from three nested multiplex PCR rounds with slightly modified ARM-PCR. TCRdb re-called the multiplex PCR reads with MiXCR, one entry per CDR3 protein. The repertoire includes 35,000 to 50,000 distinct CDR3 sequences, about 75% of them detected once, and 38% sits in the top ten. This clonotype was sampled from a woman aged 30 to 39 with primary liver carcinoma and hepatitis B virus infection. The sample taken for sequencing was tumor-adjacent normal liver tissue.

In nucleotides, the CDR3 is TGTGCCAGCAGCTTAACCCTTTCCCGTGGAGAAAAACTGTTTTTT. Translating gives CASSLTLSRGEKLFF. This chain uses TRBV7-9 with TRBJ1-4; D is ambiguous. Germline loops: CDR1 SEHNR, CDR2 FQNEAQ (reference sequence). The length of the CDR3 is 15 residues. Trimming pared 2 bases from V and 8 bases from J, leaving 15 bases between.